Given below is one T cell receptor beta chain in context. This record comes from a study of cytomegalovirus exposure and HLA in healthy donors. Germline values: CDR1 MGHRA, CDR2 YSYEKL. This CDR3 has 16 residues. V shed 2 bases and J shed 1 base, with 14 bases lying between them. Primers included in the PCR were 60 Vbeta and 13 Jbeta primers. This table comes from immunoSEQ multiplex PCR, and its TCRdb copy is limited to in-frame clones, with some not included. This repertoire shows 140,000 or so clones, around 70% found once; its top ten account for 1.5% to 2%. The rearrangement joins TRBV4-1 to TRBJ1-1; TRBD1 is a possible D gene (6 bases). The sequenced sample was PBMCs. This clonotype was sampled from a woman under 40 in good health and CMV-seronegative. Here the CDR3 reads CASSQLAPTGNTEAFF. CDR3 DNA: TGCGCCAGCAGCCAATTGGCTCCGACAGGGAACACTGAAGCTTTCTTT.